The 26 T cell receptor beta chains given below trace back to one sample, sequenced in a study of metastatic and nonmetastatic thyroid tumors. Every patient was untreated before thyroid surgery. TCRdb re-called clones from the PCR reads using MiXCR. The sample comprises approximately 22,000 clones, approximately 30% of which are singletons, and roughly 15% rests with the top ten. The specimen was blood. These TCRs come from a female donor with papillary thyroid cancer or a benign thyroid nodule (not recorded which). Some clones in this sample may be carry-over from other donors' samples.

V usage is TRBV20-1 and J usage is TRBJ2-1, with D perhaps assigned TRBD1 or TRBD2 (5 bases each). This CDR3 is 16 amino acids long. Deletions cut 6 bases from V and 2 bases from J, with 20 bases between. Germline V CDR1 and CDR2: DFQATT, SNEGSKA (reference sequence). In DNA, the CDR3 is TGCAGTGCCGAAAACCGGGGCTCGCGGGCCTACAATGAGCAGTTCTTC. Translated, it gives CSAENRGSRAYNEQFF.

This clone has ten or more counts. This chain links TRBV25-1 with TRBJ2-3, with no clear D. The CDR3 contains 13 residues. The V gene's germline CDR1 is MGHDK and CDR2 SYGVNS. Trimming pared 4 bases from V and 5 bases from J, leaving 10 bases between. This chain's CDR3 is CASSVFLRDTQYF. CDR3 sequence (DNA): TGTGCCAGCAGTGTTTTTCTCAGAGATACGCAGTATTTT.

The V gene is TRBV6-4, the J gene TRBJ2-5, with 9 nucleotides matching TRBD2. The ends lost 6 bases at V and 5 bases at J; junction bases unmatched: 10. Per germline, CDR1 MRHNA and CDR2 SNTAGT. The CDR3 sequence is 15 residues long. CDR3 region: CASRLSGGSFETQYF. The CDR3 region has the DNA TGTGCCAGCAGATTAAGCGGGGGGTCTTTTGAGACCCAGTACTTC.

This sequence joins TRBV28 and TRBJ1-2, with 7 bases lining up with TRBD1. The J segment lost 2 bases and the V segment lost 3 bases, leaving 6 bases of the junction unmatched. Germline V gene sequence: CDR1 MDHEN, CDR2 SYDVKM. The CDR3 totals 15 residues. CDR3 DNA sequence: TGTGCCAGCAGTTTGCCAGGGGGACTCAACTATGGCTACACCTTC. Translating it yields CASSLPGGLNYGYTF.

This clone was seen just once. The genes are TRBV5-1 and TRBJ2-3; D gene unclear. V lost 0 bases to trimming and J lost 4 bases, with 3 bases between them. CDR3 length: 12 residues. Germline CDR1 is SGHRS and CDR2 is YFSETQ. This CDR3 reads CASSLEADTQYF. The CDR3 nucleotides read TGCGCCAGCAGCTTGGAGGCAGATACGCAGTATTTT.

By share, this clone counts as medium-sized. This chain links TRBV6-1 with TRBJ2-7; 10 bases align to TRBD2. V shed 7 bases and J 0 bases; nucleotides not matched to a gene: 12. Germline V gene sequence: CDR1 MNHNS, CDR2 SASEGT. This CDR3 has 17 amino acids. Here the CDR3 reads CASTELAGDINSYEQYF. DNA of the CDR3: TGTGCCAGCACCGAGCTAGCGGGAGACATCAACTCCTACGAGCAGTACTTC.

This clone came up a few times. The V call is TRBV20-1, the J call TRBJ2-1, with 13 bases fitting TRBD2. CDR1 and CDR2 (germline): DFQATT, SNEGSKA (reference sequence). V shed 6 bases and J 0 bases; nucleotides not matched to a gene: 8. This CDR3 has 17 amino acids. Here the CDR3 reads CSARTSGGTNSYNEQFF. The CDR3 bases are TGCAGTGCCCGGACTAGCGGGGGAACAAACTCCTACAATGAGCAGTTCTTC.

Details on this clone: One end of the junction is discordant with germline, which a read error may explain. The chain recombines TRBV6-2 or TRBV6-3 with TRBJ2-2; 12 nucleotides match TRBD2. Germline lookup yields CDR1 MNHEY and CDR2 SVGEGT. This CDR3 contains 16 residues. The CDR3 reads CASTASGRARTGEQFF. Written as DNA, the CDR3 is TGTGCCAGCACAGCTAGCGGGAGGGCGCGCACGGGGGAGCAGTTTTTT.

This rearrangement joins TRBV7-8 to TRBJ2-1; tentative D call: TRBD2 (6 bases). This CDR3 is built from 17 residues. Germline values: CDR1 SGHVS, CDR2 FQNEAQ. V was cut by 7 bases and J by 9 bases, with 28 bases left in between. The CDR3 nucleotides read TGTGCCAGCATCCCGCTAGATCTAGCGTGGGCTGGAGGTGAGCAGTTCTTC. It specifies CASIPLDLAWAGGEQFF.

This clone was observed a few times. This chain links TRBV12-3 or TRBV12-4 with TRBJ2-7; 7 bases are shared with TRBD2. The CDR3 runs 18 residues. The V and J ends lost 2 bases and 4 bases, in that order; junction bases with no gene match: 17. The CDR3 coding sequence is TGTGCCAGCAGTTTAAAGGCCCTTCTAGCGGCGCCCTTGTACGAGCAGTACTTC. Its protein product is CASSLKALLAAPLYEQYF.

This clone was counted ten times or more. The V and J genes are TRBV10-1 and TRBJ1-1; D may be TRBD1 (6 bases). The CDR3 consists of 15 residues. Germline CDR1 and CDR2: WNHNN and SYGVQD (reference sequence). Trimming stripped 2 bases from V and 5 bases from J, with 15 bases between. The CDR3 is CASSEGVGGRTEAFF. The CDR3, as DNA: TGCGCCAGCAGTGAGGGCGTCGGGGGGCGAACTGAAGCTTTCTTT.

This clone came up many times. The chain joins TRBV6-4 to TRBJ2-2; D is tentatively TRBD1 or TRBD2 (5 bases each). CDR3 length: 16 residues. CDR1 MRHNA and CDR2 SNTAGT come from the germline V gene. The V gene lost 5 bases and the J gene lost 6 bases, with 19 bases spanning the gap. CDR3 in amino acids: CASSMAPAVGAGELFF. The CDR3 nucleotides read TGTGCCAGCAGTATGGCCCCCGCCGTGGGGGCCGGGGAGCTGTTTTTT.

The sample holds a few counts of this clone. The CDR3 sequence is CASSRSSGFQYF. CDR3 DNA sequence: TGTGCCAGCAGTCGATCAAGTGGGTTCCAGTACTTC. V is TRBV27 and J is TRBJ2-7; D remains ambiguous. This CDR3 is built from 12 residues. Germline assignment: CDR1 MNHEY and CDR2 SMNVEV (reference sequence). V was clipped by 5 bases and J by 10 bases, with 15 bases between them.

This clone has a count of ten or more. One junction end disagrees with the germline gene, perhaps due to a read error. The V and J genes are TRBV7-7 and TRBJ2-7; D could derive from TRBD1 or TRBD2 (5 bases each). The CDR3 covers 15 residues. Germline V gene sequence: CDR1 SSHAT, CDR2 FNYEAQ (reference sequence). CDR3 loop: CASSLNPGAAYEQYF. CDR3 DNA: TGTGCTAGCAGCTTAAATCCCGGGGCCGCCTACGAGCAGTACTTC.

Many counts were recorded for this clone. The V and J genes are TRBV5-1 and TRBJ2-1, with 10 bases aligning to TRBD1. The CDR3 spans 16 residues. V lost 3 bases, J lost 8 bases, and 11 bases stayed unmatched. Germline CDR1 reads SGHRS; CDR2 reads YFSETQ. The CDR3 DNA follows: TGCGCCAGCAGCTGGGACGCCGGGACAGGGGAGGATGAGCAGTTCTTC. Encoded protein: CASSWDAGTGEDEQFF.

The chain carries TRBV6-4 and TRBJ2-2; either TRBD1 or TRBD2 may supply D (5 bases each). The germline V and J ends were trimmed by 7 bases and 3 bases, with 12 bases remaining between them. The CDR3 length is 14 residues. Germline V gene lookup returns CDR1 MRHNA and CDR2 SNTAGT. CDR3 sequence reads: CASTPGADTGELFF. The CDR3 nucleotides are TGTGCCAGCACCCCCGGGGCCGACACCGGGGAGCTGTTTTTT.

V is TRBV5-1 and J is TRBJ2-1, with D possibly being TRBD1 or TRBD2 (5 bases each). There are 14 residues in the CDR3. The germline gives CDR1 SGHRS, CDR2 YFSETQ. Trimming removed 3 bases from V and 6 bases from J, with 13 bases in between. CDR3: CASSSDPGPNEQFF. The CDR3 DNA is TGCGCCAGCAGCTCGGACCCGGGACCCAATGAGCAGTTCTTC. Using reference TRBV5-1 and TRBJ2-1 for the parts outside the CDR3, the full variable domain is KAGVTQTPRYLIKTRGQQVTLSCSPISGHRSVSWYQQTPGQGLQFLFEYFSETQRNKGNFPGRFSGRQFSNSRSEMNVSTLELGDSALYLCASSSDPGPNEQFFGPGTRLTVL.

The chain uses TRBV28 and TRBJ2-5; TRBD1 might be the D (5 bases). V lost 7 bases and J lost 5, with 14 bases in between. The CDR3 has 13 amino acids. Germline assignment: CDR1 MDHEN and CDR2 SYDVKM. The CDR3 sequence is CASIFKGLETQYF. CDR3 DNA sequence: TGTGCCAGCATCTTTAAGGGGTTGGAGACCCAGTACTTC.

This clone came up many times. The chain has TRBV9 and TRBJ2-5; the D gene is possibly TRBD1 (6 bases). The V and J ends lost 0 bases and 5 bases respectively, with 17 bases between them. The CDR3 is made up of 16 amino acids. The germline V gene has CDR1 SGDLS and CDR2 YYNGEE. Written as DNA, the CDR3 is TGTGCCAGCAGCGTAGAGTCAGGGGCTCCGGGGGAGACCCAGTACTTC. This sequence encodes CASSVESGAPGETQYF.

This clone has at least ten counts. The V gene is TRBV9, the J gene TRBJ2-2, with 7 bases matching TRBD1. Looked up from germline, CDR1 is SGDLS and CDR2 is YYNGEE. V was pared by 4 bases and J by 1 base, with 1 base of the junction left unmatched. The CDR3 covers 14 residues. The CDR3 DNA is TGTGCCAGCAGCTGGACAGGGAACACCGGGGAGCTGTTTTTT. Protein sequence: CASSWTGNTGELFF.

This clone was counted between two and nine times. The junction departs from germline at one end; a sequencing error may be responsible. The chain links TRBV10-2 to TRBJ2-1; 12 nucleotides match TRBD2. CDR3 length: 14 residues. Germline V gives CDR1 WSHSY, CDR2 SAAADI. This chain's CDR3 is CASLGLAGINKQFF. In nucleotides, the CDR3 is TGCGCCAGCCTCGGACTAGCGGGGATCAATAAGCAGTTCTTC.

This clone was recorded many times. The V and J genes are TRBV9 and TRBJ1-3; D gene ambiguous. Germline CDR1 and CDR2: SGDLS and YYNGEE. Trimming took off 0 bases at V and 3 bases at J, with 4 bases between the two ends. The CDR3 spans 13 residues. CDR3 sequence (DNA): TGTGCCAGCAGCGTAGGGGATGGAAACACCATATATTTT. Its translation: CASSVGDGNTIYF.

This clone was picked up many times. This rearrangement joins TRBV13 to TRBJ1-4; D ambiguous. Germline-derived CDR1 and CDR2 are PRHDT and FYEKMQ (reference sequence). V was pared by 3 bases and J by 5 bases, with 4 bases between. The CDR3 has 12 amino acids. The CDR3 DNA is TGTGCCAGCAGCTTCCCCAATGAAAAACTGTTTTTT. Residues: CASSFPNEKLFF.

The chain carries TRBV30 and TRBJ1-2; TRBD1 might be the D (5 bases). The CDR3 contains 13 residues. Trimming shortened V by 0 bases and J by 8 bases, and 13 bases separated the two germline ends. Germline assignment: CDR1 GTSNPN and CDR2 SVGIG (reference sequence). CDR3 DNA: TGTGCCTGGAGTGTGAGCAGGGCTAACGGCTACACCTTC. It encodes CAWSVSRANGYTF.

This clone is classed as medium-sized (0.01 to 0.1%). J is TRBJ2-7 and V is TRBV6-2 or TRBV6-3, with TRBD2 identical over 14 bases. Per germline, CDR1 MNHEY and CDR2 SVGEGT. V lost 6 bases, J lost 5 bases, and 9 bases stayed unmatched. CDR3 length equals 16 residues. In DNA form, the CDR3 reads TGTGCCAGCAGCGGGACTAGCGGGGGCCCTAGGGACGAGCAGTACTTC. Translating gives CASSGTSGGPRDEQYF.

CDR3 sequence (DNA): TGCAGTGCTAAGACTAGCGGGAGGGCCAGGGAGCAGTACTTC. Protein sequence: CSAKTSGRAREQYF. This sequence joins TRBV20-1 and TRBJ2-7, with 14 bases aligning to TRBD2. Germline assignment: CDR1 DFQATT and CDR2 SNEGSKA (reference sequence). CDR3 length: 14 residues. Germline trimming cut 4 bases from V and 7 bases from J; bases unmatched to any gene: 6.